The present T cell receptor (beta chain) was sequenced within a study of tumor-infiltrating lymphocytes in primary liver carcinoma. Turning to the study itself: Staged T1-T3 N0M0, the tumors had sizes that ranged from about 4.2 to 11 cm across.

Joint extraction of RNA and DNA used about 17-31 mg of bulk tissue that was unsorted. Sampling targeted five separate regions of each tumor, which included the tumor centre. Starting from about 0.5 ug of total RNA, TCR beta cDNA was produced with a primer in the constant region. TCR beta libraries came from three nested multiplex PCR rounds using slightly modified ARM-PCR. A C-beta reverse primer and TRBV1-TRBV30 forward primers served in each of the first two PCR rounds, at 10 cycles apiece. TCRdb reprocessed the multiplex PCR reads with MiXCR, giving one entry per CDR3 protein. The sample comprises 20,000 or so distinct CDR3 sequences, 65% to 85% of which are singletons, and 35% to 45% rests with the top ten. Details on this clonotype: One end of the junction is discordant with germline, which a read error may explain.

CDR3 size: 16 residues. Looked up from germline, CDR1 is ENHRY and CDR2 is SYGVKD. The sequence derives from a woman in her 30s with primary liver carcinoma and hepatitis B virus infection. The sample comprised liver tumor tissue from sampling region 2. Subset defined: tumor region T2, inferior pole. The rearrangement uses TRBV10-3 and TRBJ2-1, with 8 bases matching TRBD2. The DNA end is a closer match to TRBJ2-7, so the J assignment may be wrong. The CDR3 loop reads CTISESAAGVYNEQYF. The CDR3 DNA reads TGTACCATCAGTGAGTCGGCAGCGGGAGTCTACAATGAGCAGTACTTC.